Listed here are 3 T cell receptor beta chains from one sample, sequenced in a study of cytomegalovirus exposure and HLA in healthy donors. Amplification used 60 Vbeta primers and 13 Jbeta primers. Sequenced by immunoSEQ multiplex PCR; TCRdb stores in-frame clones only, minus some. This table holds 95,000 to 150,000 clones, 66% found once. Material: PBMCs. The receptors come from a man between 18 and 29 years old in good health and CMV-seronegative.

This clone was counted only a few times. V and J are TRBV19 and TRBJ2-2; D perhaps matches TRBD2 (5 bases). V gave up 6 bases and J gave up 1 base, with 6 bases separating them. Germline-derived CDR1 and CDR2 are LNHDA and SQIVND (reference sequence). The CDR3 is made up of 13 amino acids. CDR3 region: CASRAGNTGELFF. The CDR3 DNA reads TGTGCCAGTAGGGCGGGGAACACCGGGGAGCTGTTTTTT.

The chain uses TRBV19 and TRBJ2-5; 8 bases are a match to TRBD1. Germline-derived CDR1 and CDR2 are LNHDA and SQIVND (reference sequence). Losses at the gene ends were 6 bases for V and 0 bases for J; bases not matched to a gene: 6. There are 15 residues in the CDR3. The CDR3 here is CASSRQGTYQETQYF. The CDR3 nucleotides read TGTGCCAGTAGCCGACAGGGGACGTACCAAGAGACCCAGTACTTC.

The V and J genes are TRBV28 and TRBJ2-5; D perhaps matches TRBD2 (6 bases). Germline V lookup: CDR1 MDHEN, CDR2 SYDVKM. V shed 2 bases and J shed 5 bases, with 12 bases lying between them. The CDR3 loop spans 14 amino acids. CDR3 sequence: CASSLRGIVETQYF. The DNA for the CDR3 is TGTGCCAGCAGTTTACGCGGGATCGTGGAGACCCAGTACTTC.